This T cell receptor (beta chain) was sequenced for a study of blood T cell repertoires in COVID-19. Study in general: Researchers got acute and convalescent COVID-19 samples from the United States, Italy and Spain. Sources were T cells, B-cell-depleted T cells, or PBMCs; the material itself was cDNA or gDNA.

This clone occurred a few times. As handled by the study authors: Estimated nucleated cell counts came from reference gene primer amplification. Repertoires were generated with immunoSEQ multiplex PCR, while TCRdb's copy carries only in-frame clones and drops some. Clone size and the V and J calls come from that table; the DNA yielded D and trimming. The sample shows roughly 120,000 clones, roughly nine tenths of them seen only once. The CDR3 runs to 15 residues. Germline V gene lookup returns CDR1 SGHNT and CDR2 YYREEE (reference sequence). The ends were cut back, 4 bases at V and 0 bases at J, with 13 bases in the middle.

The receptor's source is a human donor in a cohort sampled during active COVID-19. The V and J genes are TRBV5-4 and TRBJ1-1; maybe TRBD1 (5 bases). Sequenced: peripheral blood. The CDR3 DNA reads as TGTGCCAGCAGCAGAGGACAAATCATGAACACTGAAGCTTTCTTT. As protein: CASSRGQIMNTEAFF.